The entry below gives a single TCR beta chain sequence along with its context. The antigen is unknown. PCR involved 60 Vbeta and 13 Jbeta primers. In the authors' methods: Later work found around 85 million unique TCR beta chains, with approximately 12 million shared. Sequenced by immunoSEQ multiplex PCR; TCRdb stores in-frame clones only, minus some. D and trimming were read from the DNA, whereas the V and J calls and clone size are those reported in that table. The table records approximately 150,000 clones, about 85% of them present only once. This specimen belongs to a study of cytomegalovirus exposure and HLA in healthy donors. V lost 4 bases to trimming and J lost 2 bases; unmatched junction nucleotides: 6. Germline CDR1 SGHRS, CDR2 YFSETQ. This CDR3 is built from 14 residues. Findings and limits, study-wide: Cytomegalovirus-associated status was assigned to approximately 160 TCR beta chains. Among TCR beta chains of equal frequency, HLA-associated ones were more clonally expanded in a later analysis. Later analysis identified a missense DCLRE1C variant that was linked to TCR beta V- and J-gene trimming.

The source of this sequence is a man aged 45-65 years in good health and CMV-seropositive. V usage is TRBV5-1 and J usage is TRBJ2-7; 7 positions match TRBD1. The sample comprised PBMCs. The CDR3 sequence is CASSTGDSTYEQYF. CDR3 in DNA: TGCGCCAGCAGCACCGGGGACAGCACCTACGAGCAGTACTTC.